The clone carrying this TCR beta chain was seen repeatedly, ten times or more. The antigen is undetermined. The data originate from a study of CD8 T cells in ankylosing spondylitis. General study findings and limits: CD8+ cells made up the disease-linked clones, which were relatively rare in peripheral blood. Existing reports had already noted some motif variants in reactive arthritis synovial fluid and blood. As reported, disease-linked clones showed significant enrichment in matched ankylosing spondylitis synovial fluid. Eight or nine highly homologous variants made up a TCR beta motif that seemed to typify ankylosing spondylitis blood.

V was shortened by 1 base and J by 3 bases, with 13 bases between the two germline ends. This CDR3 contains 15 residues. CDR1 is DFQATT and CDR2 is SNEGSKA in the germline V gene (reference sequence). Quantitative barcoded 5'-RACE was used to prepare TCR beta libraries. TCRdb recomputed calls from the 5' RACE reads with MiXCR, one row per CDR3 protein. The sample holds about 460,000 distinct CDR3 sequences, about 5% seen once. The receptor was isolated from a male donor with ankylosing spondylitis. J is TRBJ2-1 and V is TRBV20-1; D is perhaps TRBD1 (6 bases). Sequenced: blood, either unsorted or a sorted T cell fraction (not recorded which). In DNA form, the CDR3 reads TGCAGTGCTAGAGTTCCCCGGGACAACTACAATGAGCAGTTCTTC. Its translation: CSARVPRDNYNEQFF.